This T cell receptor (beta chain) was observed in a study of blood T cell repertoires in COVID-19. Across the whole study: The origin of the acute and convalescent COVID-19 samples was the United States, Italy and Spain. The cDNA or gDNA used as material had been derived from T cells, B-cell-depleted T cells, or PBMCs.

This CDR3 contains 14 residues. The germline V gene encodes CDR1 SGHDT and CDR2 YYEEEE. V lost 3 bases to trimming and J lost 5 bases, with 14 bases between them. Original analysis: How many nucleated cells were present was estimated from reference gene primer amplification. Measured with immunoSEQ multiplex PCR; TCRdb has only the in-frame clones, and not every one. The V and J calls and clone size were taken over from that table, and D and trimming were inferred from the DNA. The data contain under 150,000 clones, around nine tenths of them singletons. This TCR was recovered from a man over 45 with active or convalescent COVID-19. The sequenced material came from peripheral blood. V and J are TRBV5-6 and TRBJ1-1; D is perhaps TRBD1 (5 bases). Written as DNA, the CDR3 is TGTGCCAGCAGCTGGGGACCGGGGGGAACTGAAGCTTTCTTT. Its translation: CASSWGPGGTEAFF.